This TCR beta chain was profiled in a study of T cell repertoires in cytomegalovirus infection. TCRdb passed the reads through MiXCR, listing each CDR3 protein once. The table lists about 240,000 distinct CDR3 sequences, roughly 6.5% of them singletons, with under 7.5% in the top ten. This clonotype has at least ten counts. Germline V gene sequence: CDR1 SGHAT, CDR2 FQNNGV. Trimming removed 4 bases from V and 3 bases from J, with 12 bases in between. The CDR3 length is 14 residues. The source of this sequence is a human donor in good health (CMV status not recorded). Some clones in this sample may be carry-over from other donors' samples. The source material was PBMCs. The chain has TRBV11-2 and TRBJ1-2; possibly TRBD1 for D (6 bases). CDR3 sequence reads: CASSYGQTYYGYTF. CDR3 in DNA: TGTGCCAGCAGCTACGGACAGACCTACTATGGCTACACCTTC.